This entry lists 24 T cell receptor beta chains sequenced from one sample in a study of shared clonotypes between healthy human individuals. Data came from immunoSEQ multiplex PCR; TCRdb stores just in-frame clones and leaves some out. The sample yields over 2 million clones, about 95% seen once. Positive CCR7 selection of CD45RO-negative cells yielded the naive CD8 cells, and terminally differentiated effector memory CD45RA+ cells were excluded. Specimen: naive CD8+ T cells sorted from blood. These receptors were taken from a young man in good health.

CDR3: CASSIGDSDNQPQHF. For the CDR3, the DNA is TGTGCCAGTAGTATAGGGGACTCAGACAATCAGCCCCAGCATTTT. The chain uses TRBV19 and TRBJ1-5; maybe TRBD1 (5 bases). Trimming stripped 1 base from V and 3 bases from J, with 10 bases between. The CDR3 extends over 15 amino acids. CDR1 and CDR2 from the germline V gene are LNHDA and SQIVND (reference sequence).

This clone was counted a single time. The rearrangement uses TRBV25-1 and TRBJ1-4; 9 nucleotides align to TRBD1. The CDR3 covers 15 residues. Germline V gene lookup returns CDR1 MGHDK and CDR2 SYGVNS. J lost 8 bases, V lost 1 base, and 5 bases had no gene match. The CDR3 region is CASSESWTGEEKLFF. The CDR3 nucleotides read TGTGCCAGCAGTGAATCATGGACAGGGGAGGAAAAACTGTTTTTT.

The V and J genes are TRBV7-2 and TRBJ2-7; no reliable D call. Trimming pared 6 bases from V and 5 bases from J, leaving 23 bases between. This CDR3 comprises 16 residues. Germline CDR1 is SGHTA and CDR2 is FQGNSA. CDR3 loop: CASSLSPGPFNNEQYF. The CDR3 bases are TGTGCCAGCAGTCTCAGCCCCGGGCCCTTTAACAACGAGCAGTACTTC.

The chain joins TRBV5-4 to TRBJ2-7, with D tentatively TRBD2 (5 bases). The V end lost 4 bases, the J end lost 3 bases, and 14 bases lay between the germline ends. The CDR3 spans 14 residues. Germline V gives CDR1 SGHNT, CDR2 YYREEE (reference sequence). In nucleotides, the CDR3 is TGTGCCAGCAGCCAAGGTAGAGGGAACTACGAGCAGTACTTC. Translation gives CASSQGRGNYEQYF. Supplemented by reference TRBV5-4 and TRBJ2-7, the full variable domain reads ETGVTQSPTHLIKTRGQQVTLRCSSQSGHNTVSWYQQALGQGPQFIFQYYREEENGRGNFPPRFSGLQFPNYSSELNVNALELDDSALYLCASSQGRGNYEQYFGPGTRLTVT.

The chain carries TRBV6-5 and TRBJ2-7; TRBD2 might be the D (6 bases). V lost 6 bases and J 2 bases, leaving 14 bases between the germline ends. This CDR3 comprises 14 residues. Per germline, CDR1 MNHEY and CDR2 SVGAGI. The CDR3 is CASRRTILAYEQYF. CDR3 in DNA: TGTGCCAGCAGACGGACTATCCTAGCCTACGAGCAGTACTTC.

This chain connects TRBV13 to TRBJ2-7; possible D gene TRBD2, 5 bases. The V and J ends lost 0 bases and 2 bases respectively, with 11 bases between them. CDR3 size: 15 residues. Germline V lookup: CDR1 PRHDT, CDR2 FYEKMQ (reference sequence). CDR3: CASSLGQDFPYEQYF. CDR3 sequence (DNA): TGTGCCAGCAGCTTAGGCCAGGACTTTCCCTACGAGCAGTACTTC.

This clone occurred once. The rearrangement uses TRBV28 and TRBJ2-7; 14 bases match TRBD2. This CDR3 region has 19 residues. Germline CDR1 reads MDHEN; CDR2 reads SYDVKM. After removal of 5 bases from V and 6 bases from J, the junction contained 18 bases not matched to a gene. In nucleotides, the CDR3 is TGTGCCAGCAGTCCTGGAGTGGGACTAGCGGGAGAGCTGGCATCCGAGCAGTACTTC. It yields the protein CASSPGVGLAGELASEQYF.

The chain carries TRBV2 and TRBJ2-7, with a tentative D call TRBD1 (5 bases). The germline V and J ends were trimmed by 6 bases and 2 bases, with 11 bases remaining between them. This CDR3 contains 13 residues. Germline CDR1 SNHLY, CDR2 FYNNEI. This CDR3 is CASRPTGPYEQYF. The CDR3 bases are TGTGCCAGCAGGCCTACAGGTCCCTACGAGCAGTACTTC.

V and J are TRBV28 and TRBJ2-3; D is possibly TRBD2 (5 bases). V lost 6 bases and J 0 bases, leaving 7 bases between the germline ends. Germline V CDR1 and CDR2: MDHEN, SYDVKM. The CDR3 is 13 amino acids. The CDR3 loop is CASRTTSTDTQYF. The CDR3 bases are TGTGCCAGCAGGACTACTAGCACAGATACGCAGTATTTT. Drawing the rest from reference TRBV28 and TRBJ2-3, the complete variable domain is DVKVTQSSRYLVKRTGEKVFLECVQDMDHENMFWYRQDPGLGLRLIYFSYDVKMKEKGDIPEGYSVSREKKERFSLILESASTNQTSMYLCASRTTSTDTQYFGPGTRLTVL.

Remarks on this clone: Other DNA sequences in this sample translate to the same CDR3. This rearrangement joins TRBV4-1 to TRBJ1-2; 7 nucleotides line up with TRBD1. The CDR3 is made up of 14 amino acids. The V gene end was trimmed by 2 bases and the J gene end by 2 bases; junction bases not matched to a gene: 2. Germline assignment: CDR1 MGHRA and CDR2 YSYEKL. This CDR3 is CASSQLDRNYGYTF. The DNA for the CDR3 is TGCGCCAGCAGCCAATTGGACAGGAACTATGGCTACACCTTC.

The J gene is TRBJ2-7, the V gene TRBV2, with 13 bases identical to TRBD2. There are 18 residues in the CDR3. The V segment lost 3 bases and the J segment 7 bases; nucleotides outside the gene matches: 15. Per germline, CDR1 SNHLY and CDR2 FYNNEI. DNA of the CDR3: TGTGCCAGCAGTGATACAGGGACTAGCGGGGCTTCCTTTTGGGAGCAGTACTTC. This encodes CASSDTGTSGASFWEQYF. The variable domain in full, completed from reference TRBV2 and TRBJ2-7, reads EPEVTQTPSHQVTQMGQEVILRCVPISNHLYFYWYRQILGQKVEFLVSFYNNEISEKSEIFDDQFSVERPDGSNFTLKIRSTKLEDSAMYFCASSDTGTSGASFWEQYFGPGTRLTVT.

The chain uses TRBV27 and TRBJ1-2; D not resolved. This CDR3 spans 11 amino acids. V gave up 6 bases and J gave up 8 bases, with 10 bases separating them. Germline CDR1 and CDR2: MNHEY and SMNVEV (reference sequence). The CDR3 DNA reads TGTGCCAGCAGGCAAGGGTACGGCTACACCTTC. Translating it yields CASRQGYGYTF.

This clone was seen a single time. The V gene is TRBV6-1, the J gene TRBJ2-1, with 9 positions matching TRBD2. The germline gives CDR1 MNHNS, CDR2 SASEGT. This CDR3 comprises 15 residues. J was trimmed by 5 bases and V by 1 base; bases with no gene match: 3. In DNA form, the CDR3 reads TGTGCCAGCAGTGAAGTGGGGACTAGCCACAATGAGCAGTTCTTC. This translates into CASSEVGTSHNEQFF.

The J gene is TRBJ2-7, the V gene TRBV14, with 13 nucleotides matching TRBD2. The germline CDR1 and CDR2 sequences are SGHDN and FVKESK. CDR3 length equals 15 residues. V lost 5 bases and J lost 1; bases outside the gene matches: 2. This chain's CDR3 is CASSKGLAGSYEQYF. In DNA, the CDR3 is TGTGCCAGCAGCAAGGGACTAGCGGGATCCTACGAGCAGTACTTC.

The rearrangement links TRBV7-2 to TRBJ2-7; D tentatively fits TRBD1 or TRBD2 (6 bases each). This CDR3 region has 17 residues. The germline CDR1 and CDR2 sequences are SGHTA and FQGNSA. Trimming took 2 bases from V and 5 from J, leaving 22 bases between them. The CDR3 sequence: CASSLRGAVLLGNEQYF. The CDR3 DNA follows: TGTGCCAGCAGCTTAAGGGGGGCTGTCCTTCTCGGGAACGAGCAGTACTTC.

This chain joins TRBV5-8 and TRBJ2-7, with a weak D call TRBD2 (6 bases). Deletions cut 4 bases from V and 1 base from J, with 12 bases between. The CDR3 has 14 residues. CDR1 and CDR2 from the germline V gene are SGHTS and YDEGEE. CDR3 bases: TGTGCCAGCAGCCCGGGACTCCAATCCTACGAGCAGTACTTC. Amino acid sequence: CASSPGLQSYEQYF.

The gene calls are TRBV29-1 and TRBJ1-1, with D maybe TRBD1 (5 bases). Germline lookup yields CDR1 SQVTM and CDR2 ANQGSEA. This CDR3 has 13 residues. Trimming pared 8 bases from V and 0 bases from J, leaving 13 bases between. This CDR3 reads CSWGEGMNTEAFF. In nucleotides, the CDR3 is TGCAGCTGGGGGGAGGGTATGAACACTGAAGCTTTCTTT.

The gene calls are TRBV19 and TRBJ1-1; D gene ambiguous. The CDR3 has 15 amino acids. The germline CDR1 and CDR2 sequences are LNHDA and SQIVND (reference sequence). Trimming shortened V by 0 bases and J by 1 base, and 9 bases separated the two germline ends. The CDR3: CASSIDRWGNTEAFF. The DNA of the CDR3 is TGTGCCAGTAGTATAGATCGGTGGGGGAACACTGAAGCTTTCTTT.

This chain links TRBV30 with TRBJ1-5; D is unresolved. Deletions cut 4 bases from V and 0 bases from J, with 10 bases between. The CDR3 spans 14 residues. Looked up from germline, CDR1 is GTSNPN and CDR2 is SVGIG (reference sequence). The DNA of the CDR3 is TGTGCCTGGAATGGCGAGAATAGCAATCAGCCCCAGCATTTT. Translating it yields CAWNGENSNQPQHF.

The CDR3 loop reads CASSTGGGTEAFF. The CDR3 coding sequence is TGTGCCAGCTCGACCGGGGGGGGCACTGAAGCTTTCTTT. The genes are TRBV27 and TRBJ1-1, with D possibly being TRBD1 (5 bases). The CDR3 runs to 13 residues. In germline, CDR1 is MNHEY, CDR2 SMNVEV (reference sequence). The V and J ends lost 8 bases and 4 bases respectively, with 14 bases between them.

The rearrangement links TRBV5-4 to TRBJ2-2, with D uncertain. Per germline, CDR1 SGHNT and CDR2 YYREEE (reference sequence). Trimming took 0 bases from V and 3 from J, leaving 12 bases between them. This CDR3 is 16 amino acids long. This CDR3 reads CASSLVYILDTGELFF. The CDR3 DNA is TGTGCCAGCAGCTTGGTTTATATTCTGGACACCGGGGAGCTGTTTTTT.

The rearrangement links TRBV7-9 to TRBJ1-1; D call uncertain. This CDR3 spans 17 amino acids. Germline assignment: CDR1 SEHNR and CDR2 FQNEAQ (reference sequence). V lost 5 bases, J lost 1 base, and 20 bases lay in between. CDR3 DNA: TGTGCCAGCAGCCAGGATTCGGGTTATGGTCGGAACACTGAAGCTTTCTTT. Protein sequence: CASSQDSGYGRNTEAFF.

This clone appeared once. The chain links TRBV7-2 to TRBJ2-3; D remains unclear. V gave up 5 bases and J gave up 4 bases, with 10 bases separating them. The CDR3 consists of 13 residues. Germline values: CDR1 SGHTA, CDR2 FQGNSA. CDR3 protein: CASSHLVPDTQYF. CDR3 coding DNA: TGTGCCAGCAGCCATCTAGTTCCAGATACGCAGTATTTT. The full variable domain, rest sourced from reference TRBV7-2 and TRBJ2-3, is GAGVSQSPSNKVTEKGKDVELRCDPISGHTALYWYRQSLGQGLEFLIYFQGNSAPDKSGLPSDRFSAERTGGSVSTLTIQRTQQEDSAVYLCASSHLVPDTQYFGPGTRLTVL.

The rearrangement uses TRBV11-2 and TRBJ1-6, with D hard to call. Trimming removed 4 bases at V and 10 bases at J, with 11 bases between. CDR1 is SGHAT, CDR2 FQNNGV, per germline. The CDR3 loop spans 13 amino acids. In DNA form, the CDR3 reads TGTGCCAGCAGCTCGGGCGCAAGGTCACCCCTCCACTTT. Translating it yields CASSSGARSPLHF.